This T cell receptor beta chain was sequenced for a study of beta chain features in type 1 diabetes. V lost 2 bases to trimming and J lost 7 bases; unmatched junction nucleotides: 7. Germline CDR1 reads SGDLS; CDR2 reads YYNGEE. This CDR3 contains 15 residues. As every portion of the isolated RNA was reverse transcribed, the sequencing read expressed TCRB transcripts. Deep immunoSEQ sequencing covered naive, central memory and regulatory T cell samples. Measured with immunoSEQ multiplex PCR; TCRdb has only the in-frame clones, and not every one. The table has 350,000 to 400,000 clones, more than 12% seen once. Findings of the study overall: In every one of the four CD4+ subsets, TCRB CDR3s were moderately but significantly shorter in Type 1 diabetes patients. Whether TCRB rearrangement is influenced by HLA type went unresolved here.

Comment on this clone: Its antigen is unknown.

The sequence came from a young woman in good health. The chain employs TRBV9 and TRBJ2-7; 12 nucleotides align to TRBD1. The sample comprised naive CD4+ T cells from blood. In DNA form, the CDR3 reads TGTGCCAGCAGCGTGTCGGGACAGGGGGCGGGGGAGCAGTACTTC. It translates to CASSVSGQGAGEQYF.